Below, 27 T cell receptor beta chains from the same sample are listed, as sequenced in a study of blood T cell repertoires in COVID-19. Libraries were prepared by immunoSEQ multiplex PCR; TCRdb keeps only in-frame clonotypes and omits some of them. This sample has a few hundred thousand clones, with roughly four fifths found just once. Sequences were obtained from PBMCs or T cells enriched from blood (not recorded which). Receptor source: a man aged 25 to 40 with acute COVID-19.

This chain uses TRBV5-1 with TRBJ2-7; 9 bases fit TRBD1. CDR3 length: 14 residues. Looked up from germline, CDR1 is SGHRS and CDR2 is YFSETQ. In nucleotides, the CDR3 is TGTGCCAGCAGCTTCGGGACAGGGACCTACGAGCAGTACGTC. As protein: CASSFGTGTYEQYV.

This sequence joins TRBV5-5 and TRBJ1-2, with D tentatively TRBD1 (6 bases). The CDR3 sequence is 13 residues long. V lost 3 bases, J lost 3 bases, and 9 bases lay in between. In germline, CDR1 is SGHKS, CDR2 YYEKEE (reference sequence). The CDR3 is CASSWDIDYGYTF. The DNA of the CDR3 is TGTGCCAGCAGCTGGGACATCGACTATGGCTACACCTTC.

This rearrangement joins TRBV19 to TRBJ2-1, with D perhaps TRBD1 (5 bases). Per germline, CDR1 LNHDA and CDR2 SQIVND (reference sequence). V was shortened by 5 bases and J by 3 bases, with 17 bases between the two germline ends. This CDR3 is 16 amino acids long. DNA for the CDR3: TGTGCCAGTAGTTCGACCTATGCCCAGGGCTACAATGAGCAGTTCTTC. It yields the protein CASSSTYAQGYNEQFF.

In DNA form, the CDR3 reads TGCGCCAGCAATCAGGGACAGGGTTCGCGCGAGCAGTTCTTC. Translating gives CASNQGQGSREQFF. This chain joins TRBV10-2 and TRBJ2-1; 9 nucleotides align to TRBD1. J lost 10 bases, V lost 7 bases, and 11 bases had no gene match. Germline V CDR1 and CDR2: WSHSY, SAAADI. The CDR3 spans 14 residues.

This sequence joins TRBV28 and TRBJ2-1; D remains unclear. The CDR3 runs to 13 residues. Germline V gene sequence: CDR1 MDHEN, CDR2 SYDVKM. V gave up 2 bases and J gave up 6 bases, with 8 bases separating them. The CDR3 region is CASSLNSPNEQFF. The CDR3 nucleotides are TGTGCCAGCAGTTTAAACTCCCCCAATGAGCAGTTCTTC.

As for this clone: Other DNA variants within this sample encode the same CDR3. CDR3 sequence reads: CASSSPGSHSRGYTF. CDR3 sequence (DNA): TGTGCCAGCAGTTCTCCCGGGAGTCACTCTAGGGGCTACACCTTC. V and J are TRBV25-1 and TRBJ1-2; D unresolved. Per germline, CDR1 MGHDK and CDR2 SYGVNS. This CDR3 comprises 15 residues. V was shortened by 5 bases and J by 8 bases, with 21 bases between the two germline ends.

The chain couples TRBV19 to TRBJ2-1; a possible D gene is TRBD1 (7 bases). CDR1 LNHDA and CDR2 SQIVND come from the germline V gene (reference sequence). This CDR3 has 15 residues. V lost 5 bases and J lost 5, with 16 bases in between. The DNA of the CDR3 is TGTGCCAGTAGTGGGAGCAGGGGGGTCCACAATGAGCAGTTCTTC. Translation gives CASSGSRGVHNEQFF.

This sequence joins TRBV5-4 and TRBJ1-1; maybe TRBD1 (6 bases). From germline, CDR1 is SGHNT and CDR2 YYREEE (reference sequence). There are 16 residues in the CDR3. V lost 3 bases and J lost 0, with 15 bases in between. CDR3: CASSSSLTGLNTEAFF. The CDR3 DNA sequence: TGTGCCAGCAGCTCCTCCCTAACAGGGTTGAACACTGAAGCTTTCTTT.

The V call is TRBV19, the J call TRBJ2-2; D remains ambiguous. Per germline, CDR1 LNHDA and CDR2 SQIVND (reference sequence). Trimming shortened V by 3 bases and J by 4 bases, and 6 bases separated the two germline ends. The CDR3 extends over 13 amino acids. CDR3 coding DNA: TGTGCCAGTAGTATTTCGGTCACCGGGGAGCTGTTTTTT. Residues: CASSISVTGELFF.

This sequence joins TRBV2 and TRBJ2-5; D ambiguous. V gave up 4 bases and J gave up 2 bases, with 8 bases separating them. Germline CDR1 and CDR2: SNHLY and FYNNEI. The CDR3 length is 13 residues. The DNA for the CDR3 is TGTGCCAGCAGTGGCTCGGTACAAGAGACCCAGTACTTC. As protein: CASSGSVQETQYF.

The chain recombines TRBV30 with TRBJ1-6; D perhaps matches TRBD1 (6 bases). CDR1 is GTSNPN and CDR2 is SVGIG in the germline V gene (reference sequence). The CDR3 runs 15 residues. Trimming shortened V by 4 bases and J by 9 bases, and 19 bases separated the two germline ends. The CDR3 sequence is CAWKGQTLPLSPLHF. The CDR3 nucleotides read TGTGCCTGGAAAGGACAGACCCTTCCTCTTTCACCCCTCCACTTT.

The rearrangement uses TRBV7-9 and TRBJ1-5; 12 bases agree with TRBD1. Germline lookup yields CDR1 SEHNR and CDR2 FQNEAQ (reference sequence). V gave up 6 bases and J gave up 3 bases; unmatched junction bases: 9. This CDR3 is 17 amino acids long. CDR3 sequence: CASSSGTGGVANQPQHF. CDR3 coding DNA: TGTGCCAGCAGTTCCGGGACAGGGGGCGTTGCCAATCAGCCCCAGCATTTT.

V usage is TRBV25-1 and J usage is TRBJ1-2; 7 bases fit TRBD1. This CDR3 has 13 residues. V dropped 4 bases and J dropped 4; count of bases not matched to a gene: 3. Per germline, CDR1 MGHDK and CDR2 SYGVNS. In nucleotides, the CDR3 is TGTGCCAGCAGTGGGGGACAGATCTATGGCTACACCTTC. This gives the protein CASSGGQIYGYTF.

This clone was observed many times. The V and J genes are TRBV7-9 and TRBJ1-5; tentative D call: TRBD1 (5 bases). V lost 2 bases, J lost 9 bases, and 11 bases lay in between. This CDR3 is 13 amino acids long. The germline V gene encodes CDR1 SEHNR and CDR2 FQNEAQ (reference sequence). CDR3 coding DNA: TGTGCCAGCAGCTTACCCCAGGGTCGGCCCCAGCATTTT. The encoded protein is CASSLPQGRPQHF. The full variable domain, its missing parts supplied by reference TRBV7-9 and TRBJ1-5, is DTGVSQNPRHKITKRGQNVTFRCDPISEHNRLYWYRQTLGQGPEFLTYFQNEAQLEKSRLLSDRFSAERPKGSFSTLEIQRTEQGDSAMYLCASSLPQGRPQHFGDGTRLSIL.

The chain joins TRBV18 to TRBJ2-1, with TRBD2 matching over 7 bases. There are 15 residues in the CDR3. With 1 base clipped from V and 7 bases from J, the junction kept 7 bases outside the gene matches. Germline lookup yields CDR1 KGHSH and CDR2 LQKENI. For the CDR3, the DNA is TGTGCCAGCTCACCACTAGCGGGCGTCGGAAATGAGCAGTTCTTC. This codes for CASSPLAGVGNEQFF.

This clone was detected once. The CDR3 sequence is CASSQEVASGGTTDTQYF. The CDR3 nucleotides are TGTGCCAGCAGCCAAGAGGTGGCTAGCGGCGGAACAACAGATACGCAGTATTTT. The J gene is TRBJ2-3, the V gene TRBV14; 7 nucleotides match TRBD2. With V trimmed by 0 bases and J by 3 bases, 12 bases remained unmatched. Looked up from germline, CDR1 is SGHDN and CDR2 is FVKESK. This CDR3 region has 18 residues.

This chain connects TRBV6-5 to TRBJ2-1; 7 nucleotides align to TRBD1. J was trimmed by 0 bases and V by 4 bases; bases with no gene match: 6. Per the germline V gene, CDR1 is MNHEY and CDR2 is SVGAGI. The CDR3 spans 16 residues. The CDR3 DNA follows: TGTGCCAGCAGTTCCCGGACAGGTAGCTCCTACAATGAGCAGTTCTTC. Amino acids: CASSSRTGSSYNEQFF.

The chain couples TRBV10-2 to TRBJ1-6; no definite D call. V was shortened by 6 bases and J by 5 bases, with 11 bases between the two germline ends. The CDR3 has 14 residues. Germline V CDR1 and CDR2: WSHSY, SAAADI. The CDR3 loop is CASRSALDNSPLHF. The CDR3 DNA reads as TGCGCCAGCAGAAGCGCTTTGGATAATTCACCCCTCCACTTT.

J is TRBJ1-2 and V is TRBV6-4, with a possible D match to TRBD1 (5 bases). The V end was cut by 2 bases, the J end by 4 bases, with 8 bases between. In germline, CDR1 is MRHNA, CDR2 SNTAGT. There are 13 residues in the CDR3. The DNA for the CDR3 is TGTGCCAGCAGTGACGGGGCTGGCTATGGCTACACCTTC. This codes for CASSDGAGYGYTF.

The CDR3 sequence is CATSEREQYEQYV. The DNA for the CDR3 is TGTGCCACCAGTGAGCGGGAGCAATACGAGCAGTACGTC. V is TRBV6-1 and J is TRBJ2-7; 8 bases line up with TRBD2. Per germline, CDR1 MNHNS and CDR2 SASEGT. The CDR3 sequence is 13 residues long.

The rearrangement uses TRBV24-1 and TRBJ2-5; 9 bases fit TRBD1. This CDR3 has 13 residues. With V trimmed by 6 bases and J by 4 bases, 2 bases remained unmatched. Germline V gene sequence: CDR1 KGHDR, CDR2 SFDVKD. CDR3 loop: CATSQQGAETQYF. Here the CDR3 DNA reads TGTGCCACCAGTCAACAGGGGGCAGAGACCCAGTACTTC.

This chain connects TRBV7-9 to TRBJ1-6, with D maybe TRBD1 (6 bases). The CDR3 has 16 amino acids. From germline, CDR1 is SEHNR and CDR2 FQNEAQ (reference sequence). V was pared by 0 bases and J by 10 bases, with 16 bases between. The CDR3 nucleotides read TGTGCCAGCAGCTTAGCGGGAGGGACATCACCCTCACCCCTCCACTTT. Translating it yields CASSLAGGTSPSPLHF.

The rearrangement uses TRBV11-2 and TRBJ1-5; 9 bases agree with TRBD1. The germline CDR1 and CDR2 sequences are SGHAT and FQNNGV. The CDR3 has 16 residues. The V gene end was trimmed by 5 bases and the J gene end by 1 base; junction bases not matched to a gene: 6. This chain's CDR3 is CASSPGTGKSNQPQHF. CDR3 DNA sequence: TGTGCCAGCAGCCCAGGGACAGGGAAAAGCAATCAGCCCCAGCATTTT.

The CDR3 reads CASSPGTGGTQPQHF. The CDR3 DNA is TGCGCCAGCAGCCCCGGGACAGGGGGCACTCAGCCCCAGCATTTT. This chain links TRBV4-3 with TRBJ1-5; 12 positions match TRBD1. Germline assignment: CDR1 LGHNA and CDR2 YSLEER. The CDR3 spans 15 residues. Germline trimming cut 4 bases from V and 6 bases from J; bases unmatched to any gene: 4.

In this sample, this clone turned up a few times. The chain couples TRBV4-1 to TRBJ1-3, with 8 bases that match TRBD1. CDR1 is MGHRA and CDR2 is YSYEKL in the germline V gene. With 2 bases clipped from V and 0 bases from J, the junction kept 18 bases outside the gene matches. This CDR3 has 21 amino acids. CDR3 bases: TGCGCCAGCAGCCAACTTCTGAAGGACAGGGTAGACTTATTCTCTGGAAACACCATATATTTT. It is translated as CASSQLLKDRVDLFSGNTIYF.

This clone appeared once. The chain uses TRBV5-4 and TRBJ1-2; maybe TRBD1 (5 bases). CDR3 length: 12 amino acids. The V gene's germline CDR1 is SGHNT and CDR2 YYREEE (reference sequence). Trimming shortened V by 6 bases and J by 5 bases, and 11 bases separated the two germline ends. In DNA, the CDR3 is TGTGCCAGCACCAAGACAGAGTATGGCTACACCTTC. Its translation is CASTKTEYGYTF.

The CDR3 DNA reads as TGCGCCAGCAGCCAGCCATGGGGTAGCGGGTACCAAGAGACCCAGTACTTC. It is translated as CASSQPWGSGYQETQYF. The genes are TRBV4-1 and TRBJ2-5, with TRBD2 identical over 7 bases. This CDR3 has 17 residues. With V trimmed by 3 bases and J by 0 bases, 10 bases remained unmatched. Germline assignment: CDR1 MGHRA and CDR2 YSYEKL.